This TCR beta chain appears in the sequencing data of a study of shared clonotypes between healthy human individuals. The split of CD4+ cells yielded CD45RA+ naive and CD45RA-negative memory subsets. On this clone itself: What it binds is not known.

This CDR3 has 14 residues. Per the germline V gene, CDR1 is SGHVS and CDR2 is FQNEAQ. V lost 1 base and J lost 9, with 13 bases in between. Several immunoSEQ 96-well plates shared each subset's DNA, each plate a replicate. Using immunoSEQ multiplex PCR, the repertoire was profiled, and TCRdb retains in-frame clones only, with some absent. The repertoire holds 950,000 to 1,100,000 clones, with approximately 80% as singletons. Study findings and constraints: A limitation of the genetic and exposure-history diversity represented arose from few donors. Generally, naive subsets came out with larger estimated richness than memory subsets.

This clonotype was obtained from a man aged 18 to 30 in good health. Some clones in this sample may be carry-over from other donors' samples. The gene calls are TRBV7-8 and TRBJ2-1; D gene uncertain. The sequencing input was memory CD4+ T cells from PBMCs. Documented subset: CD45RA-negative fraction. In nucleotides, the CDR3 is TGTGCCAGCAGCTTAGTGGGCGGCCGAGGTGAGCAGTTCTTC. It codes for CASSLVGGRGEQFF.